The 28 T cell receptor beta chains given below trace back to one sample, sequenced in a study of T cell changes during pregnancy in multiple sclerosis. Profiling relied on immunoSEQ multiplex PCR, and the TCRdb table lists in-frame clones only, not all of them. Of just under 65,000 clones in the sample, roughly nine tenths were seen once. The source was peripheral blood, collected after pregnancy. These receptors all come from a female donor in good health, enrolled as a control in a pregnancy study.

The J gene is TRBJ2-7, the V gene TRBV6-5, with 7 bases that match TRBD1. From germline, CDR1 is MNHEY and CDR2 SVGAGI. Trimming at V came to 4 bases and at J to 6 bases, leaving 15 bases not matched to a gene. The CDR3 has 16 amino acids. The chain's CDR3 is CASSSRAGTARREQYF. In nucleotides, the CDR3 is TGTGCCAGCAGTTCAAGGGCCGGGACAGCCCGCCGCGAGCAGTACTTC.

This chain links TRBV7-2 with TRBJ2-5, with 12 bases that match TRBD2. There are 18 residues in the CDR3. The V gene's germline CDR1 is SGHTA and CDR2 FQGNSA. Trimming cost V 0 bases and J 5 bases; bases outside gene matches: 10. The CDR3 region is CASSLAGLAGGQGETQYF. Here the CDR3 DNA reads TGTGCCAGCAGCTTAGCTGGGCTAGCGGGGGGGCAGGGGGAGACCCAGTACTTC.

The V call is TRBV27, the J call TRBJ1-4; 8 bases align to TRBD1. The CDR3 contains 14 residues. Germline V gene lookup returns CDR1 MNHEY and CDR2 SMNVEV (reference sequence). Trimming at V came to 5 bases and at J to 4 bases, leaving 3 bases not matched to a gene. The CDR3 is CASSLQGVNEKLFF. Written as DNA, the CDR3 is TGTGCCAGCAGTCTACAGGGGGTTAATGAAAAACTGTTTTTT.

The chain is built from TRBV2 and TRBJ1-1; 8 nucleotides align to TRBD1. Looked up from germline, CDR1 is SNHLY and CDR2 is FYNNEI. The CDR3 contains 14 residues. The junction had 16 bases not matched to a gene; V was cut back by 8 bases and J by 11 bases. Here the CDR3 reads CASRGINQGARAFF. CDR3 in DNA: TGTGCCAGCCGGGGAATAAATCAGGGGGCGCGTGCTTTCTTT.

This clone was detected once. The rearrangement joins TRBV5-6 to TRBJ1-2; 11 bases fit TRBD1. This CDR3 region has 16 residues. The germline gives CDR1 SGHDT, CDR2 YYEEEE. With 4 bases clipped from V and 4 bases from J, the junction kept 9 bases outside the gene matches. The CDR3 is CASSRWTGGSGYGYTF. CDR3 coding DNA: TGTGCCAGCAGCCGATGGACAGGGGGCAGTGGCTATGGCTACACCTTC. Combining the CDR3 with reference TRBV5-6 and TRBJ1-2 gives the whole variable domain DAGVTQSPTHLIKTRGQQVTLRCSPKSGHDTVSWYQQALGQGPQFIFQYYEEEERQRGNFPDRFSGHQFPNYSSELNVNALLLGDSALYLCASSRWTGGSGYGYTFGSGTRLTVV.

CDR3 nucleotide sequence: TGCAGCGTTGACAGACAGGGGGCATCCAACGATGAGCAGTTCTTC. Amino acid sequence: CSVDRQGASNDEQFF. The rearrangement joins TRBV29-1 to TRBJ2-1; 10 nucleotides line up with TRBD1. The V and J ends lost 3 bases and 8 bases, in that order; junction bases with no gene match: 10. This CDR3 contains 15 residues. CDR1 and CDR2 from the germline V gene are SQVTM and ANQGSEA.

This rearrangement joins TRBV7-9 to TRBJ2-7; weak D call: TRBD2 (5 bases). V lost 4 bases, J lost 5 bases, and 15 bases lay in between. This CDR3 has 14 amino acids. CDR1 is SEHNR and CDR2 is FQNEAQ in the germline V gene (reference sequence). The CDR3: CASSSQPSSDEQYF. CDR3 bases: TGTGCCAGCAGCTCGCAGCCGAGTAGCGACGAGCAGTACTTC.

V and J are TRBV7-2 and TRBJ2-3; weak D call: TRBD1 (6 bases). With 3 bases removed from V and 6 bases from J, the gap between germline ends came to 13 bases. The germline gives CDR1 SGHTA, CDR2 FQGNSA. The CDR3 spans 14 residues. The CDR3 DNA sequence: TGTGCCAGCAGCTTTAGACAGGCGGCGGATACGCAGTATTTT. Its translation is CASSFRQAADTQYF. The full variable domain, rest sourced from reference TRBV7-2 and TRBJ2-3, is GAGVSQSPSNKVTEKGKDVELRCDPISGHTALYWYRQSLGQGLEFLIYFQGNSAPDKSGLPSDRFSAERTGGSVSTLTIQRTQQEDSAVYLCASSFRQAADTQYFGPGTRLTVL.

In DNA form, the CDR3 reads TGCGCCAGCAGCCAAGGCGGGGGGCGCAGTCACGGCTACACCTTC. It specifies CASSQGGGRSHGYTF. The chain couples TRBV4-3 to TRBJ1-2, with D tentatively TRBD1 (6 bases). Trimming stripped 1 base from V and 8 bases from J, with 17 bases between. The CDR3 loop spans 15 amino acids. Looked up from germline, CDR1 is LGHNA and CDR2 is YSLEER.

J is TRBJ2-5 and V is TRBV11-2; perhaps TRBD1 as D (5 bases). This CDR3 contains 15 residues. Trimming stripped 1 base from V and 7 bases from J, with 16 bases between. Per germline, CDR1 SGHAT and CDR2 FQNNGV. CDR3 nucleotide sequence: TGTGCCAGCAGCTTAGTTTTGACAGAAGAAGGGACCCAGTACTTC. Its protein is CASSLVLTEEGTQYF.

The chain uses TRBV7-2 and TRBJ2-5; 7 bases map to TRBD2. V shed 5 bases and J 4 bases; nucleotides not matched to a gene: 7. CDR1 SGHTA and CDR2 FQGNSA come from the germline V gene. The CDR3 runs 14 residues. In DNA, the CDR3 is TGTGCCAGCAGCGCCTGGACTAGTGCAGAGACCCAGTACTTC. Residues: CASSAWTSAETQYF.

The chain couples TRBV19 to TRBJ1-5; 9 bases fit TRBD1. This CDR3 has 16 residues. The V gene end was trimmed by 3 bases and the J gene end by 4 bases; junction bases not matched to a gene: 7. CDR1 and CDR2 from the germline V gene are LNHDA and SQIVND (reference sequence). The CDR3 loop reads CASSMKQGAWNQPQHF. The CDR3 DNA reads as TGTGCCAGTAGTATGAAACAGGGGGCTTGGAATCAGCCCCAGCATTTT.

The V call is TRBV11-3, the J call TRBJ2-7; D gene uncertain. This CDR3 contains 12 residues. The germline V gene has CDR1 SGHNT and CDR2 YENEEA. V lost 0 bases to trimming and J lost 12 bases, with 12 bases between them. The CDR3: CASSLDLTYTYF. The CDR3 region has the DNA TGTGCCAGCAGCTTAGATCTCACCTATACGTACTTC. The complete variable domain, with remaining parts taken from reference TRBV11-3 and TRBJ2-7, reads EAGVVQSPRYKIIEKKQPVAFWCNPISGHNTLYWYLQNLGQGPELLIRYENEEAVDDSQLPKDRFSAERLKGVDSTLKIQPAELGDSAVYLCASSLDLTYTYFGPGTRLTVT.

This clone was seen just once. V and J are TRBV6-5 and TRBJ2-5, with unresolved D. V lost 5 bases, J lost 3 bases, and 4 bases lay in between. Germline CDR1 reads MNHEY; CDR2 reads SVGAGI. This CDR3 is built from 11 residues. The DNA for the CDR3 is TGTGCCAGCAGTAGAGAAGAGACCCAGTACTTC. Amino acids: CASSREETQYF.

This clone occurred once. The rearrangement links TRBV2 to TRBJ1-2; 7 nucleotides line up with TRBD1. V dropped 5 bases and J dropped 3; count of bases not matched to a gene: 3. Germline CDR1 and CDR2: SNHLY and FYNNEI. The CDR3 contains 13 residues. The CDR3 DNA reads TGTGCCAGCAGTCGACAGGGAGACTATGGCTACACCTTC. It translates to CASSRQGDYGYTF.

The gene calls are TRBV6-5 and TRBJ2-7; no reliable D call. V was clipped by 0 bases and J by 6 bases, with 3 bases between them. CDR3 length: 11 residues. The germline V gene has CDR1 MNHEY and CDR2 SVGAGI. CDR3 sequence reads: CASSYSSEQYF. The CDR3 nucleotides read TGTGCCAGCAGTTACTCGAGCGAGCAGTACTTC.

The chain uses TRBV9 and TRBJ2-7; 7 nucleotides agree with TRBD1. Germline CDR1 SGDLS, CDR2 YYNGEE. V was clipped by 2 bases and J by 0 bases; unmatched bases: 8. The CDR3 covers 16 residues. CDR3 sequence (DNA): TGTGCCAGCAGCGTCGGAACGGGGACAGACTCCTACGAGCAGTACTTC. Its translation is CASSVGTGTDSYEQYF.

The V and J genes are TRBV7-2 and TRBJ2-2; D is undetermined. The CDR3 runs to 12 residues. From germline, CDR1 is SGHTA and CDR2 FQGNSA. Trimming left V 6 bases short and J 7 bases short, with 9 bases between. The CDR3 protein is CASSKTYGELFF. For the CDR3, the DNA is TGTGCCAGCAGTAAAACATACGGGGAGCTGTTTTTT.

The table lists this clone with a count of one. The chain couples TRBV9 to TRBJ2-3; D is perhaps TRBD2 (7 bases). CDR1 and CDR2 from the germline V gene are SGDLS and YYNGEE. The CDR3 extends over 15 amino acids. The V and J ends lost 0 bases and 2 bases respectively, with 10 bases between them. Written as DNA, the CDR3 is TGTGCCAGCAGCGTAGTGGCGGGGGCCACAGATACGCAGTATTTT. Its protein is CASSVVAGATDTQYF. The whole variable domain, filled in from reference TRBV9 and TRBJ2-3, reads DSGVTQTPKHLITATGQRVTLRCSPRSGDLSVYWYQQSLDQGLQFLIQYYNGEERAKGNILERFSAQQFPDLHSELNLSSLELGDSALYFCASSVVAGATDTQYFGPGTRLTVL.

This clone was observed a few times. The rearrangement links TRBV10-3 to TRBJ2-2; TRBD2 agrees at 10 bases. The CDR3 contains 15 residues. V shed 3 bases, J shed 6 bases, and the junction held 4 bases outside the gene matches. Germline V lookup: CDR1 ENHRY, CDR2 SYGVKD. The CDR3 region is CAISDSGGKPGELFF. The CDR3 nucleotides read TGTGCCATCAGTGATAGCGGGGGGAAACCCGGGGAGCTGTTTTTT.

V and J are TRBV30 and TRBJ1-1; a weak D match, TRBD1 (6 bases). The CDR3 covers 11 residues. The V end lost 2 bases, the J end lost 5 bases, and 6 bases lay between the germline ends. Germline V gene data show CDR1 as GTSNPN and CDR2 as SVGIG (reference sequence). CDR3 protein: CAWSTGTEAFF. The CDR3 DNA reads TGTGCCTGGAGTACAGGGACTGAAGCTTTCTTT.

This clone came up a few times. The chain links TRBV30 to TRBJ1-5, with D possibly TRBD1 on 6 matching bases. Looked up from germline, CDR1 is GTSNPN and CDR2 is SVGIG (reference sequence). The germline V and J ends were trimmed by 2 bases and 2 bases, with 10 bases remaining between them. CDR3 length equals 14 residues. The CDR3 DNA reads TGTGCCTGGAGTCGAAACAGGGGCAATCAGCCCCAGCATTTT. Its protein is CAWSRNRGNQPQHF.

This sequence joins TRBV15 and TRBJ1-2, with TRBD1 matching over 10 bases. Germline V CDR1 and CDR2: LNHNV, YYDKDF (reference sequence). The CDR3 has 15 amino acids. The V gene end was trimmed by 3 bases and the J gene end by 2 bases; junction bases not matched to a gene: 3. The CDR3 DNA follows: TGTGCCACCAGCAGGGGGACAGGGGCCAACTATGGCTACACCTTC. Translation gives CATSRGTGANYGYTF. Together with reference TRBV15 and TRBJ1-2, the CDR3 gives the full variable domain: DAMVIQNPRYQVTQFGKPVTLSCSQTLNHNVMYWYQQKSSQAPKLLFHYYDKDFNNEADTPDNFQSRRPNTSFCFLDIRSPGLGDTAMYLCATSRGTGANYGYTFGSGTRLTVV.

The chain is built from TRBV7-2 and TRBJ1-1; a possible D gene is TRBD1 (6 bases). Germline values: CDR1 SGHTA, CDR2 FQGNSA. V lost 3 bases to trimming and J lost 5 bases, with 13 bases between them. The CDR3 length is 14 residues. CDR3 residues: CASSFSRGATEAFF. CDR3 bases: TGTGCCAGCAGCTTCTCACGGGGGGCAACTGAAGCTTTCTTT.

The V and J genes are TRBV5-4 and TRBJ2-2, with D perhaps matching TRBD2 (5 bases). The CDR3 consists of 17 residues. V lost 0 bases and J lost 6, with 18 bases in between. Germline CDR1 and CDR2: SGHNT and YYREEE (reference sequence). For the CDR3, the DNA is TGTGCCAGCAGCTTGGGCCCGGGCAGGTCGCGGGCCGGGGAGCTGTTTTTT. It specifies CASSLGPGRSRAGELFF.

The chain has TRBV11-3 and TRBJ1-4; D might be TRBD1 (5 bases). The germline V gene has CDR1 SGHNT and CDR2 YENEEA. This CDR3 has 14 amino acids. The V end was cut by 4 bases, the J end by 8 bases, with 14 bases between. CDR3 protein: CASSSGRQSEKLFF. The CDR3 DNA is TGTGCCAGCAGCTCTGGCCGACAGTCCGAAAAACTGTTTTTT.

This clone was seen a single time. The chain links TRBV9 to TRBJ1-1, with TRBD1 matching 7 bases. Germline CDR1 reads SGDLS; CDR2 reads YYNGEE. V lost 3 bases and J lost 1; bases outside the gene matches: 12. This CDR3 comprises 17 residues. The CDR3: CASSAVRGQAANTEAFF. In DNA, the CDR3 is TGTGCCAGCAGCGCCGTGAGAGGACAGGCTGCGAACACTGAAGCTTTCTTT.

This rearrangement joins TRBV11-3 to TRBJ2-1, with TRBD2 identical over 10 bases. The V gene's germline CDR1 is SGHNT and CDR2 YENEEA. J was trimmed by 1 base and V by 4 bases; bases with no gene match: 13. The CDR3 is made up of 19 amino acids. CDR3 coding DNA: TGTGCCAGCAGCTCCGAACCTATAGCGGGGGGCGGGTCCTACAATGAGCAGTTCTTC. Amino acids: CASSSEPIAGGGSYNEQFF. Full variable domain (remainder filled in from reference TRBV11-3 and TRBJ2-1): EAGVVQSPRYKIIEKKQPVAFWCNPISGHNTLYWYLQNLGQGPELLIRYENEEAVDDSQLPKDRFSAERLKGVDSTLKIQPAELGDSAVYLCASSSEPIAGGGSYNEQFFGPGTRLTVL.